One sample yielded the 30 T cell receptor beta chains listed below, sequenced in a study of T cell responses to AZD1222 COVID-19 vaccine. Assay used: immunoSEQ multiplex PCR; TCRdb lists only in-frame clones, some missing. The sample records some 86,000 clones, around 84% being singletons. The sequences come from peripheral blood, collected on day 0 of AZD1222 vaccination. These receptors all stem from an adult in good health.

V is TRBV7-8 and J is TRBJ1-6; TRBD1 might be the D (5 bases). The CDR3 spans 14 residues. V was trimmed by 2 bases and J by 9 bases, leaving 11 bases between them. Germline CDR1 and CDR2: SGHVS and FQNEAQ. This CDR3 is CASSLSEGPSPLHF. The CDR3, as DNA: TGTGCCAGCAGCTTATCGGAGGGGCCTTCACCCCTCCACTTT.

In regard to this clone: Other nucleotide sequences from this sample produce the same CDR3. The rearrangement uses TRBV29-1 and TRBJ2-3; a weak D match, TRBD2 (5 bases). V was shortened by 5 bases and J by 2 bases, with 11 bases between the two germline ends. Germline V gives CDR1 SQVTM, CDR2 ANQGSEA. The CDR3 runs to 13 residues. Here the CDR3 reads CSVPSGLTDTQYF. In nucleotides, the CDR3 is TGCAGCGTTCCTAGTGGACTCACAGATACGCAGTATTTT.

This rearrangement joins TRBV15 to TRBJ2-1; TRBD1 matches at 9 bases. The germline gives CDR1 LNHNV, CDR2 YYDKDF (reference sequence). The CDR3 extends over 16 amino acids. V lost 3 bases to trimming and J lost 5 bases; unmatched junction nucleotides: 8. CDR3: CATSSAGTGFNNEQFF. The CDR3 bases are TGTGCCACCAGCAGTGCCGGGACAGGGTTTAACAATGAGCAGTTCTTC.

V gene TRBV5-6 combines with J gene TRBJ1-6, with unresolved D. There are 16 residues in the CDR3. Trimming removed 0 bases from V and 10 bases from J, with 17 bases in between. From germline, CDR1 is SGHDT and CDR2 YYEEEE. The CDR3 coding sequence is TGTGCCAGCAGCTTGGAGGTGGGGAGGGTGTGGTCACCCCTCCACTTT. The encoded protein is CASSLEVGRVWSPLHF. The full variable domain, rest sourced from reference TRBV5-6 and TRBJ1-6, is DAGVTQSPTHLIKTRGQQVTLRCSPKSGHDTVSWYQQALGQGPQFIFQYYEEEERQRGNFPDRFSGHQFPNYSSELNVNALLLGDSALYLCASSLEVGRVWSPLHFGNGTRLTVT.

This rearrangement joins TRBV10-1 to TRBJ2-1; D is unresolved. V was trimmed by 9 bases and J by 2 bases, leaving 11 bases between them. CDR1 and CDR2 from the germline V gene are WNHNN and SYGVQD (reference sequence). The length of the CDR3 is 13 residues. The CDR3 DNA is TGCGCCAGTGGGATACGACCCTACAATGAGCAGTTCTTC. Translation gives CASGIRPYNEQFF.

A single count supports this clone. The rearrangement links TRBV5-1 to TRBJ2-7; D is possibly TRBD2 (6 bases). CDR1 is SGHRS, CDR2 YFSETQ, per germline. V shed 4 bases and J shed 5 bases, with 16 bases lying between them. This CDR3 spans 14 amino acids. This chain's CDR3 is CASSVTFLANEQYF. CDR3 in DNA: TGCGCCAGCAGCGTAACTTTTCTAGCGAACGAGCAGTACTTC.

V gene TRBV5-1 combines with J gene TRBJ2-3; possibly TRBD1 for D (5 bases). This CDR3 comprises 14 residues. Deletions cut 0 bases from V and 2 bases from J, with 7 bases between. Germline CDR1 reads SGHRS; CDR2 reads YFSETQ. This CDR3 reads CASSLGQHTDTQYF. The CDR3 DNA is TGCGCCAGCAGCTTGGGACAGCACACAGATACGCAGTATTTT.

A few counts support this clone. This chain links TRBV6-4 with TRBJ1-2; the D is unclear. This CDR3 region has 13 residues. Looked up from germline, CDR1 is MRHNA and CDR2 is SNTAGT. With 3 bases removed from V and 2 bases from J, the gap between germline ends came to 7 bases. DNA for the CDR3: TGTGCCAGCAGTGAACGCCTCAACTATGGCTACACCTTC. Translated: CASSERLNYGYTF.

CDR3 sequence (DNA): TGTGCCGCTGGGCGGGGATTTACCGGGGAGCTGTTTTTT. It is translated as CAAGRGFTGELFF. This chain connects TRBV7-2 to TRBJ2-2; D is possibly TRBD2 (6 bases). This CDR3 comprises 13 residues. Germline V gene data show CDR1 as SGHTA and CDR2 as FQGNSA. V gave up 11 bases and J gave up 5 bases, with 15 bases separating them.

The chain combines TRBV6-5 with TRBJ2-7; possible D gene TRBD2, 6 bases. This CDR3 has 15 amino acids. The V end was cut by 0 bases, the J end by 3 bases, with 12 bases between. In germline, CDR1 is MNHEY, CDR2 SVGAGI. CDR3 DNA: TGTGCCAGCAGTTACTCGACCGGGAGAAGCTACGAGCAGTACTTC. Translating it yields CASSYSTGRSYEQYF.

The chain combines TRBV7-9 with TRBJ2-7; D is uncertain. CDR1 and CDR2 (germline): SEHNR, FQNEAQ (reference sequence). V was pared by 0 bases and J by 7 bases, with 4 bases between. The CDR3 is 11 residues long. The CDR3 sequence is CASSLAGEQYF. The CDR3 DNA reads TGTGCCAGCAGCTTAGCGGGGGAGCAGTACTTC.

This clone came up a few times. V and J are TRBV15 and TRBJ2-5; no clear D. CDR1 LNHNV and CDR2 YYDKDF come from the germline V gene (reference sequence). There are 12 residues in the CDR3. The ends were cut back, 2 bases at V and 5 bases at J, with 6 bases in the middle. For the CDR3, the DNA is TGTGCCACCAGCAGATCGTACGAGACCCAGTACTTC. Translating gives CATSRSYETQYF.

V gene TRBV28 combines with J gene TRBJ2-5; D might be TRBD1 or TRBD2, each matching 5 bases. The CDR3 sequence is 16 residues long. Germline V gives CDR1 MDHEN, CDR2 SYDVKM. The ends were cut back, 6 bases at V and 3 bases at J, with 20 bases in the middle. The DNA for the CDR3 is TGTGCCAGCAGCTGGGGGTACTCGGCCGGGAAAGAGACCCAGTACTTC. This codes for CASSWGYSAGKETQYF.

The CDR3 sequence is CASSYSRVLGTEAFF. The CDR3, as DNA: TGTGCCAGCAGTTACTCCCGGGTCTTGGGCACTGAAGCTTTCTTT. This chain links TRBV6-5 with TRBJ1-1; D unresolved. Germline CDR1 MNHEY, CDR2 SVGAGI. V lost 0 bases and J 4 bases, leaving 12 bases between the germline ends. CDR3 length: 15 residues.

This clone was seen once. The chain uses TRBV11-2 and TRBJ1-1; a weak D match, TRBD1 (6 bases). CDR3 size: 12 residues. CDR1 and CDR2 from the germline V gene are SGHAT and FQNNGV. The germline V and J ends were trimmed by 2 bases and 5 bases, with 6 bases remaining between them. The CDR3 protein is CASSLQGTEAFF. CDR3 bases: TGTGCCAGCAGCTTACAGGGGACTGAAGCTTTCTTT.

The gene calls are TRBV5-1 and TRBJ1-6; perhaps TRBD1 as D (5 bases). The CDR3 runs 14 residues. The germline V gene has CDR1 SGHRS and CDR2 YFSETQ. Trimming stripped 2 bases from V and 5 bases from J, with 8 bases between. The CDR3 region has the DNA TGCGCCAGCAGCTTCCCGGGGGATAATTCACCCCTCCACTTT. It codes for CASSFPGDNSPLHF.

The genes are TRBV7-6 and TRBJ2-2; D is possibly TRBD2 (6 bases). CDR1 SGHVS and CDR2 FNYEAQ come from the germline V gene. V was pared by 5 bases and J by 6 bases, with 13 bases between. CDR3 length: 14 amino acids. Written as DNA, the CDR3 is TGTGCCAGCAGCCCGTGGGGGGATGCCGGGGAGCTGTTTTTT. Translated: CASSPWGDAGELFF. Supplemented by reference TRBV7-6 and TRBJ2-2, the full variable domain reads GAGVSQSPRYKVTKRGQDVALRCDPISGHVSLYWYRQALGQGPEFLTYFNYEAQQDKSGLPNDRFSAERPEGSISTLTIQRTEQRDSAMYRCASSPWGDAGELFFGEGSRLTVL.

The rearrangement links TRBV30 to TRBJ2-7; the D call may be TRBD1 or TRBD2 (5 bases each). Trimming stripped 1 base from V and 2 bases from J, with 21 bases between. Germline CDR1 is GTSNPN and CDR2 is SVGIG (reference sequence). The CDR3 consists of 17 residues. The CDR3 DNA reads TGTGCCTGGAGTGGGGGGATCATGGTCAGGGCCGCCTACGAGCAGTACTTC. Translating it yields CAWSGGIMVRAAYEQYF.

The chain employs TRBV7-9 and TRBJ2-2, with 7 bases fitting TRBD1. V was pared by 3 bases and J by 4 bases, with 8 bases of the junction left unmatched. This CDR3 is 16 amino acids long. Germline V gives CDR1 SEHNR, CDR2 FQNEAQ (reference sequence). The CDR3 spells CASSFKADRPTGELFF. The CDR3 nucleotides are TGTGCCAGCAGCTTTAAGGCGGACAGGCCCACCGGGGAGCTGTTTTTT.

The table lists this clone with a few counts. The V call is TRBV6-5, the J call TRBJ1-5; TRBD1 aligns across 10 bases. The length of the CDR3 is 14 residues. Per germline, CDR1 MNHEY and CDR2 SVGAGI. The V segment lost 6 bases and the J segment 4 bases; nucleotides outside the gene matches: 3. This CDR3 is CASSPDRGNQPQHF. As DNA, the CDR3 is TGTGCCAGCAGCCCGGACAGGGGGAATCAGCCCCAGCATTTT.

This rearrangement joins TRBV5-4 to TRBJ2-2; TRBD1 might be the D (6 bases). The V gene lost 0 bases and the J gene lost 2 bases, with 14 bases spanning the gap. The CDR3 contains 17 residues. The germline V gene has CDR1 SGHNT and CDR2 YYREEE (reference sequence). The chain's CDR3 is CASSLEWAGANTGELFF. Written as DNA, the CDR3 is TGTGCCAGCAGCTTGGAATGGGCAGGGGCTAACACCGGGGAGCTGTTTTTT.

This clone was counted only a few times. The rearrangement uses TRBV19 and TRBJ2-2, with TRBD1 matching over 10 bases. Per the germline V gene, CDR1 is LNHDA and CDR2 is SQIVND (reference sequence). Trimming at V came to 4 bases and at J to 5 bases, leaving 7 bases not matched to a gene. CDR3 length equals 16 residues. This chain's CDR3 is CASSRRDRGRTGELFF. DNA for the CDR3: TGTGCCAGTAGTAGGCGTGACAGGGGGCGAACCGGGGAGCTGTTTTTT.

This clone was seen only once. The V and J genes are TRBV9 and TRBJ2-5; TRBD1 matches 9 bases. CDR1 is SGDLS and CDR2 is YYNGEE in the germline V gene. CDR3 length: 13 residues. Unmatched junction bases numbered 1, after V lost 3 bases and J lost 4 bases. CDR3 nucleotides: TGTGCCAGCAGCGCGACAGGGGGAGAGACCCAGTACTTC. Its translation: CASSATGGETQYF.

This sequence joins TRBV7-9 and TRBJ2-6; 10 bases are a match to TRBD1. The CDR3 totals 19 residues. Germline V gene data show CDR1 as SEHNR and CDR2 as FQNEAQ (reference sequence). V dropped 5 bases and J dropped 4; count of bases not matched to a gene: 14. The CDR3 sequence is CASSPTRGQGTPGANVLTF. CDR3 bases: TGTGCCAGCAGCCCCACAAGGGGACAGGGGACCCCCGGGGCCAACGTCCTGACTTTC.

The chain has TRBV2 and TRBJ1-5; D unresolved. Trimming stripped 3 bases from V and 1 base from J, with 7 bases between. The V gene's germline CDR1 is SNHLY and CDR2 FYNNEI. The CDR3 loop spans 14 amino acids. The CDR3 region is CASSEVRSNQPQHF. In DNA, the CDR3 is TGTGCCAGCAGTGAGGTCAGGAGCAATCAGCCCCAGCATTTT.

V is TRBV2 and J is TRBJ2-3; 7 bases agree with TRBD1. The CDR3 runs to 15 residues. Germline CDR1 is SNHLY and CDR2 is FYNNEI. The trim removed 6 bases at V and 4 bases at J, leaving 10 bases unmatched. The CDR3 protein is CASSLTGNPPDTQYF. DNA for the CDR3: TGTGCCAGCAGCCTGACAGGGAATCCCCCAGATACGCAGTATTTT.

This rearrangement joins TRBV7-8 to TRBJ1-6, with 7 bases aligning to TRBD1. The germline CDR1 and CDR2 sequences are SGHVS and FQNEAQ. CDR3 length equals 14 residues. V gave up 6 bases and J gave up 7 bases; unmatched junction bases: 6. Written as DNA, the CDR3 is TGTGCCAGCAGGGGGGACAGCAGGAATTCACCCCTCCACTTT. It encodes CASRGDSRNSPLHF.

The chain recombines TRBV4-1 with TRBJ2-1, with D unclear. Per the germline V gene, CDR1 is MGHRA and CDR2 is YSYEKL. This CDR3 is built from 15 residues. Trimming cost V 2 bases and J 6 bases, with 14 bases left between them. The CDR3 loop is CASSQIGIDLNEQFF. DNA of the CDR3: TGCGCCAGCAGCCAAATAGGGATAGACCTCAATGAGCAGTTCTTC.

This chain uses TRBV12-3 or TRBV12-4 with TRBJ2-6; no clear D gene. The CDR3 is made up of 13 amino acids. Between the trimmed V and J ends, which lost 2 bases and 4 bases, there was a span of 3 bases. CDR3 sequence: CASSLPGANVLTF. The CDR3 DNA is TGTGCCAGCAGTTTACCGGGGGCCAACGTCCTGACTTTC.

This sequence joins TRBV7-8 and TRBJ2-3; D is perhaps TRBD2 (5 bases). Deletions cut 5 bases from V and 4 bases from J, with 16 bases between. The germline V gene encodes CDR1 SGHVS and CDR2 FQNEAQ. The CDR3 extends over 15 amino acids. The CDR3: CASSRLGLKPDTQYF. CDR3 coding DNA: TGTGCCAGCAGCCGCCTCGGACTGAAGCCAGATACGCAGTATTTT.